These T cell receptor beta chains were read from a single sample in a study of blood T cell repertoires in COVID-19. Profiled with immunoSEQ multiplex PCR; TCRdb holds only in-frame clones, not every one. The top ten clones hold roughly 7.7% of a sample with under 200,000 clones, 70% to 90% of them seen once. Input material: peripheral blood. Every receptor here comes from a middle-aged man who had recovered from COVID-19. Each CDR3 is given with its conserved first and last residue. D genes are given only for firm matches. Clone size, where shown, is once, few, many, or a class for clones that have expanded.

J gene	V gene	D gene	clone size	CDR3 DNA	CDR3 protein
TRBJ2-1	TRBV24-1	TRBD1	.	TGTGCCACCAGTGAACGGTACAGGGGAATCAATGAGCAGTTCTTC	CATSERYRGINEQFF
TRBJ2-7	TRBV6-5	TRBD1	.	TGTGCCAGCAGTTACCGGACAGGGGCCTACGAGCAGTACTTC	CASSYRTGAYEQYF
TRBJ2-7	TRBV21-1	.	.	TGTGCCAGCAGCCAGAAGGGGGGGGCGGCCTACGAGCAGTACTTC	CASSQKGGAAYEQYF
TRBJ2-6	TRBV6-5	.	.	TGTGCCAGCAGTTTAGACAGCCCCTCTGGGGCCAACGTCCTGACTTTC	CASSLDSPSGANVLTF
TRBJ1-4	TRBV2	.	.	TGTGCCAGCAGGTTGGACAGTGCAAATGAAAAACTGTTTTTT	CASRLDSANEKLFF
TRBJ1-2	TRBV6-2/TRBV6-3	.	.	TGTGCCAGCAGACCTCCCAGGCAAAACTATGGCTACACCTTC	CASRPPRQNYGYTF
TRBJ1-2	TRBV19	.	.	TGTGCCAGTAGTATAGCAGGGGCGGTCTATGGCTACACCTTC	CASSIAGAVYGYTF
TRBJ2-5	TRBV7-2	TRBD2	.	TGTGCCAGCAGCTTTGGGGTGCTAGCGGGGCTACAAGAGACCCAGTACTTC	CASSFGVLAGLQETQYF
TRBJ2-7	TRBV13	TRBD1	.	TGTGCCAGCAGCGACTCCGGGACAGGGGGCGCGAACGAGCAGTACTTC	CASSDSGTGGANEQYF
TRBJ2-1	TRBV5-4	TRBD2	.	TGTGCCAGCGGACCTCACCGGGGGGGGTACAATGAGCAGTTCTTC	CASGPHRGGYNEQFF
TRBJ2-7	TRBV7-6	TRBD2	.	TGTGCCAGCAGCTTAGGACGGGAGGGGCCCTACGAGCAGTACTTC	CASSLGREGPYEQYF
TRBJ1-1	TRBV7-6	TRBD1	.	TGTGCCAGCAGCTTAGCGCGGAGTAGGAGGACAGGGGCGATTCAAGAACGTTTT	CASSLARSRRTGAIQERF
TRBJ1-6	TRBV7-9	TRBD1	.	TGTGCCAGCAGCTTATTTGGGACAGGGACTAGCTCCTATAATTCACCCCTCCACTTT	CASSLFGTGTSSYNSPLHF
TRBJ1-6	TRBV18	.	.	TGTGCCAGCTCACCAGACAGTAATTCACCCCTCCACTTT	CASSPDSNSPLHF
TRBJ1-2	TRBV7-2	TRBD1	many	TGTGCCAGCAGCTTGAGGATGGGGACAGTCCCTTCCGTCTATGGCTACACCTTC	CASSLRMGTVPSVYGYTF
TRBJ2-3	TRBV28	.	.	TGTGCCAGCCTTTCTTTCAAACGGGCAGATACGCAGTATTTT	CASLSFKRADTQYF
TRBJ2-2	TRBV7-3	.	.	TGTGCCAGCAGCTCCCAGTCAGGGATCGGCACCGGGGAGCTGTTTTTT	CASSSQSGIGTGELFF
TRBJ2-1	TRBV11-2	.	.	TGTGCCAGCACCGGGACTGACGGGATCTACAATGAGCAGTTCTTC	CASTGTDGIYNEQFF
TRBJ2-1	TRBV4-1	TRBD2	.	TGCGCCAGCAGCCAAGGGGGCGGGAGCCACAATGAGCAGTTCTTC	CASSQGGGSHNEQFF